The clone carrying this TCR beta chain occurred a few times. Antigen: not known. Multiple V-beta primers and a C-beta primer amplified TCRB from RNA. TCRdb re-analysed the multiplex PCR reads in MiXCR, keeping a single row per CDR3 protein. Among about 32,000 distinct CDR3 sequences listed, 60% to 75% were seen once. This sample was included in a study of tumor-infiltrating lymphocytes in glioblastoma multiforme. General study results and limits: RNA-based TCR sequencing may distort clone frequencies, since cells carry unequal TCR transcript numbers.

The CDR3 totals 15 residues. Trimming took 2 bases from V and 0 from J, leaving 8 bases between them. In germline, CDR1 is MDHEN, CDR2 SYDVKM. The sequence derives from a male donor with glioblastoma. The sample taken for sequencing was brain tumor tissue. This rearrangement joins TRBV28 to TRBJ2-1; D remains ambiguous. The CDR3 sequence: CASSLTSFSYNEQFF. In nucleotides, the CDR3 is TGTGCCAGCAGTTTAACGTCGTTCTCCTACAATGAGCAGTTCTTC.